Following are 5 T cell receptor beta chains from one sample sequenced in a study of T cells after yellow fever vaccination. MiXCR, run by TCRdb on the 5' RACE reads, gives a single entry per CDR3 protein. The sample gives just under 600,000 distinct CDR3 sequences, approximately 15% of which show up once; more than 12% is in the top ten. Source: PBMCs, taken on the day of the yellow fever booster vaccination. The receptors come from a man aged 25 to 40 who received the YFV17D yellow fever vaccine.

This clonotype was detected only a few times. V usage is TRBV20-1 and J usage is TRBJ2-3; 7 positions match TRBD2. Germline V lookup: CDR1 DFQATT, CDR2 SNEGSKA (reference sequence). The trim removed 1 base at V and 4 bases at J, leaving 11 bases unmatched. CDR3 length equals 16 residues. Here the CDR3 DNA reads TGCAGTGCTAGAGGGTTAAGGCGGGAGAGCGCAGATACGCAGTATTTT. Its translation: CSARGLRRESADTQYF.

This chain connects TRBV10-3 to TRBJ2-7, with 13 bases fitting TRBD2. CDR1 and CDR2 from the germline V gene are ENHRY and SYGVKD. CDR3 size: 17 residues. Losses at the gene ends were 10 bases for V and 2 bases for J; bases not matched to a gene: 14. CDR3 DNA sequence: TGTGCCACCACAGGGACTAGCGGGGCCCTGGGGCCCTACGAGCAGTACTTC. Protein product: CATTGTSGALGPYEQYF.

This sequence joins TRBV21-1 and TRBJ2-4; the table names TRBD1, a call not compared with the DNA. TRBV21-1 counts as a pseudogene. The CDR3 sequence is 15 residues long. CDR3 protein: CASSKGRHRTERKNF. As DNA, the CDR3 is TGTGCCAGCAGCAAAGGGCGACACCGGACAGAGCGGAAGAACTTC.

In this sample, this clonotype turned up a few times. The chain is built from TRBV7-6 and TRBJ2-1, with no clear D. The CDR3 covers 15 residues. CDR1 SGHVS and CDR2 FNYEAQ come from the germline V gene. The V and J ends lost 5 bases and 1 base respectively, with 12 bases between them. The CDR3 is CASSAASASYNEQFF. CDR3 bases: TGTGCCAGCAGCGCGGCAAGCGCGTCCTACAATGAGCAGTTCTTC.

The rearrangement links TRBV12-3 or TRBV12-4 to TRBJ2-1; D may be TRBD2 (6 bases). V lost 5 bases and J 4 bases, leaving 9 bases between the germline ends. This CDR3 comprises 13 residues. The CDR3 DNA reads TGTGCCAGCAGTCGGACTAAATACAATGAGCAGTTCTTC. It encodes CASSRTKYNEQFF.